These 18 T cell receptor beta chains were all obtained from the same sample, sequenced in a study of T cell responses to AZD1222 COVID-19 vaccine (dated by TCRdb to about 2021). Explained via the paper, the time point label denotes: baseline before first vaccination. The library came from the immunoSEQ multiplex PCR assay. TCRdb re-hosts the immuneACCESS table, in-frame sequences only. Its copies lack some clones; in the studies checked, an unresolved V gene accounts for under half of them, and the cause for the rest is not known. This sample is represented by 150,000 to 200,000 clones; less than 95% of them were singletons. The top ten clonotypes cover over 1.3% of the sample. Sequenced here: peripheral blood, sampled on day 0 of AZD1222 vaccination. The receptors come from an adult in good health.

This clone was found once. The J gene is TRBJ1-5, the V gene TRBV28; 9 bases are shared with TRBD1. This CDR3 spans 13 amino acids. CDR1 is MDHEN and CDR2 is SYDVKM in the germline V gene. The V and J ends lost 11 bases and 7 bases, in that order; junction bases with no gene match: 9. CDR3 amino acids: CAVTGGEGQPQHF. As DNA, the CDR3 is TGTGCCGTAACAGGGGGCGAAGGCCAGCCCCAGCATTTT.

CDR3 bases: TGTGCCAGCAGTGAAGCGTCAGGGCGGGTGAACACTGAAGCTTTCTTT. Translating gives CASSEASGRVNTEAFF. The genes are TRBV2 and TRBJ1-1, with D possibly being TRBD1 (5 bases). The CDR3 has 16 amino acids. CDR1 and CDR2 (germline): SNHLY, FYNNEI. Between the trimmed V and J ends, which lost 0 bases and 0 bases, there was a span of 11 bases.

This clone was counted a single time. The rearrangement links TRBV2 to TRBJ2-1; 10 nucleotides match TRBD2. Unmatched junction bases numbered 5, after V lost 7 bases and J lost 5 bases. Germline V CDR1 and CDR2: SNHLY, FYNNEI. CDR3 length: 14 amino acids. The CDR3 sequence: CASILGLADNEQFF. The DNA of the CDR3 is TGTGCCAGCATCCTCGGACTAGCGGACAATGAGCAGTTCTTC.

In this sample, this clone turned up once. This chain uses TRBV18 with TRBJ1-2; 8 bases fit TRBD1. CDR1 is KGHSH, CDR2 LQKENI, per germline. Germline trimming cut 3 bases from V and 6 bases from J; bases unmatched to any gene: 18. The CDR3 is made up of 18 amino acids. Written as DNA, the CDR3 is TGTGCCAGCTCACCGGAAGATGGGAGGGCAGGGGGCAAGAATGGCTACACCTTC. This sequence encodes CASSPEDGRAGGKNGYTF.

Here the CDR3 reads CASSQDRGQDGYTF. DNA for the CDR3: TGTGCCAGCAGCCAGGACAGGGGGCAAGATGGCTACACCTTC. J is TRBJ1-2 and V is TRBV6-5; 11 bases fit TRBD1. The CDR3 runs to 14 residues. The J segment lost 6 bases and the V segment lost 6 bases, leaving 6 bases of the junction unmatched. Per germline, CDR1 MNHEY and CDR2 SVGAGI.

The CDR3 loop reads CASSGGLAGDTQYF. The CDR3 coding sequence is TGTGCCAGCAGCGGGGGACTAGCGGGGGATACGCAGTATTTT. This rearrangement joins TRBV6-4 to TRBJ2-3; 13 bases fit TRBD2. The germline gives CDR1 MRHNA, CDR2 SNTAGT. V was clipped by 6 bases and J by 6 bases; unmatched bases: 3. This CDR3 has 14 amino acids.

CDR3 sequence: CASSLATQETQYF. The CDR3 DNA sequence: TGTGCCAGCAGCTTAGCGACACAAGAGACCCAGTACTTC. The chain employs TRBV7-6 and TRBJ2-5; unclear D gene. Germline V gene data show CDR1 as SGHVS and CDR2 as FNYEAQ. V shed 0 bases and J shed 2 bases, with 4 bases lying between them. This CDR3 is 13 amino acids long.

For the CDR3, the DNA is TGCAGCGTCCGACAGGCCACTGAAGCTTTCTTT. Encoded protein: CSVRQATEAFF. The chain combines TRBV29-1 with TRBJ1-1, with D perhaps TRBD1 (6 bases). CDR3 size: 11 residues. V was clipped by 6 bases and J by 4 bases, with 9 bases between them. Germline V gene sequence: CDR1 SQVTM, CDR2 ANQGSEA.

The CDR3 DNA is TGTGCCATTATCCGGGACAGTCCCGACTATGGCTACACCTTC. Residues: CAIIRDSPDYGYTF. This chain joins TRBV7-9 and TRBJ1-2; 7 bases align to TRBD1. Germline CDR1 SEHNR, CDR2 FQNEAQ (reference sequence). The CDR3 consists of 14 residues. The J segment lost 3 bases and the V segment lost 10 bases, leaving 11 bases of the junction unmatched.

The table lists this clone with a count of one. The chain carries TRBV10-2 and TRBJ1-4; 7 bases line up with TRBD1. Germline-derived CDR1 and CDR2 are WSHSY and SAAADI. This CDR3 comprises 13 residues. Germline trimming cut 10 bases from V and 8 bases from J; bases unmatched to any gene: 10. The CDR3 DNA reads TGCGCCACCAGGGAGGGGGCGAGAGAAAAACTGTTTTTT. Translation gives CATREGAREKLFF.

The rearrangement joins TRBV19 to TRBJ1-5, with 8 nucleotides matching TRBD1. Trimming cost V 6 bases and J 3 bases; bases outside gene matches: 10. Germline assignment: CDR1 LNHDA and CDR2 SQIVND (reference sequence). This CDR3 is 16 amino acids long. CDR3 sequence (DNA): TGTGCCAGTAGCGTCGCCGGGGACAGGTACAATCAGCCCCAGCATTTT. The encoded protein is CASSVAGDRYNQPQHF.

V and J are TRBV5-1 and TRBJ1-6; no clear D. The CDR3 length is 15 residues. CDR1 SGHRS and CDR2 YFSETQ come from the germline V gene. The V and J ends lost 2 bases and 2 bases respectively, with 8 bases between them. This chain's CDR3 is CASSLEGTYNSPLHF. CDR3 in DNA: TGCGCCAGCAGCTTAGAGGGAACCTATAATTCACCCCTCCACTTT.

The chain is built from TRBV7-9 and TRBJ2-3, with 10 nucleotides matching TRBD1. CDR3 length: 16 residues. Germline V gene data show CDR1 as SEHNR and CDR2 as FQNEAQ (reference sequence). The J segment lost 3 bases and the V segment lost 5 bases, leaving 8 bases of the junction unmatched. The CDR3 spells CASSPGTGANTDTQYF. The CDR3 bases are TGTGCCAGCAGCCCCGGGACAGGGGCCAATACAGATACGCAGTATTTT.

The V gene is TRBV7-2, the J gene TRBJ2-7, with TRBD1 matching 8 bases. Losses at the gene ends were 1 base for V and 6 bases for J; bases not matched to a gene: 8. The germline gives CDR1 SGHTA, CDR2 FQGNSA. The CDR3 is 15 residues long. DNA of the CDR3: TGTGCCAGCAGCTTAGATATCGGCAGGGGGCGCGAGCAGTACTTC. Encoded protein: CASSLDIGRGREQYF.

The chain has TRBV6-5 and TRBJ2-7; D might be TRBD2 (5 bases). The length of the CDR3 is 14 residues. Trimming removed 5 bases from V and 0 bases from J, with 11 bases in between. The V gene's germline CDR1 is MNHEY and CDR2 SVGAGI. CDR3 DNA sequence: TGTGCCAGCAGTACGCGAGAGGGCTCCTACGAGCAGTACTTC. Protein sequence: CASSTREGSYEQYF.

The chain uses TRBV27 and TRBJ2-1; D may correspond to TRBD1 or TRBD2 (6 bases each). The V end was cut by 3 bases, the J end by 6 bases, with 18 bases between. The CDR3 is 16 residues long. CDR1 MNHEY and CDR2 SMNVEV come from the germline V gene (reference sequence). CDR3 protein: CASSFRAGLGANEQFF. The CDR3 DNA reads TGTGCCAGCAGTTTCAGGGCGGGGTTGGGGGCCAATGAGCAGTTCTTC.

This chain connects TRBV10-3 to TRBJ2-1; 12 nucleotides agree with TRBD2. This CDR3 has 15 amino acids. J was trimmed by 8 bases and V by 6 bases; bases with no gene match: 8. Germline CDR1 and CDR2: ENHRY and SYGVKD. The CDR3 region is CAIRSSGRGFDEQFF. The CDR3 nucleotides are TGTGCCATCAGGTCTAGCGGGAGGGGATTCGATGAGCAGTTCTTC.

The chain uses TRBV7-8 and TRBJ1-5; unclear D gene. With 2 bases removed from V and 3 bases from J, the gap between germline ends came to 5 bases. Germline lookup yields CDR1 SGHVS and CDR2 FQNEAQ. The CDR3 is 13 amino acids. The CDR3 DNA reads TGTGCCAGCAGCTTAACCATCAATCAGCCCCAGCATTTT. Its protein product is CASSLTINQPQHF.